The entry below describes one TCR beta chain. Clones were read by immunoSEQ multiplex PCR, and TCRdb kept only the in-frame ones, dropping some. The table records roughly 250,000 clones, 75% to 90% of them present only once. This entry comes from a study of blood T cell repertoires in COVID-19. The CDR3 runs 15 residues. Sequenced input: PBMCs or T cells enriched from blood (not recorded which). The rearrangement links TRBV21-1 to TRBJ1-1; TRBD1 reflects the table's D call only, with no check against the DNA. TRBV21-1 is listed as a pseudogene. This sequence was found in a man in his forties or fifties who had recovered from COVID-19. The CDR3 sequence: CASSLQIQGEPEAFF. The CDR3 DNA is TGTGCCAGCAGCCTACAAATACAGGGGGAGCCTGAAGCTTTCTTT.